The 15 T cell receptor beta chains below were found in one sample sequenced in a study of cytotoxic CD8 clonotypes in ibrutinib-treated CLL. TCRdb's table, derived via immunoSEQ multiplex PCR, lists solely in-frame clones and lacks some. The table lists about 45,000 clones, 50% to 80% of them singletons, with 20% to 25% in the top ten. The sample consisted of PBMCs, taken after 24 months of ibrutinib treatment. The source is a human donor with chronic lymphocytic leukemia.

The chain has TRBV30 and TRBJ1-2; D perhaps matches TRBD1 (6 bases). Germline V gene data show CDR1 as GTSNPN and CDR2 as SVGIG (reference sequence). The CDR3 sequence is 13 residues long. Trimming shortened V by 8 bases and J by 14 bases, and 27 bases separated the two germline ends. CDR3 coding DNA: TGTGCCGACCCCGGACACCAGAGGGGGGTGGAGACCTTC. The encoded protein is CADPGHQRGVETF.

The DNA for the CDR3 is TGTGCCAGCAGCACGACTAGCGGGGCGGTCGAGCAGTACTTC. It specifies CASSTTSGAVEQYF. This chain uses TRBV5-4 with TRBJ2-7, with TRBD2 matching 11 bases. Unmatched junction bases numbered 6, after V lost 4 bases and J lost 6 bases. Germline CDR1 is SGHNT and CDR2 is YYREEE (reference sequence). The CDR3 has 14 residues.

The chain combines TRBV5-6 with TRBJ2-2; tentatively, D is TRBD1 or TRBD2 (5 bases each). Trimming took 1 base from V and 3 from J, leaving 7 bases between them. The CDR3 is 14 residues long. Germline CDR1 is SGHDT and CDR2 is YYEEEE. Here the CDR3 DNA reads TGTGCCAGCAGCTTGTGGGGGTACACCGGGGAGCTGTTTTTT. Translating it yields CASSLWGYTGELFF.

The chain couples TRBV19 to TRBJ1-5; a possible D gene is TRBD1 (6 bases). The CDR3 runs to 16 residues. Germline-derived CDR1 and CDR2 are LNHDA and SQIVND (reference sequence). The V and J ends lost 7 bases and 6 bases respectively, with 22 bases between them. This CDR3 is CASNPWGGASGQPQHF. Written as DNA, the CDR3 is TGTGCCAGTAATCCCTGGGGGGGGGCTTCGGGTCAGCCCCAGCATTTT.

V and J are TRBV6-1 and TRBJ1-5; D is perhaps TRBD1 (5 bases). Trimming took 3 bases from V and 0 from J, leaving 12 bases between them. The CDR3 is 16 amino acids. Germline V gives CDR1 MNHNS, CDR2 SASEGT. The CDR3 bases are TGTGCCAGCAGTGACCGGGGCCTTTATAGCAATCAGCCCCAGCATTTT. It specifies CASSDRGLYSNQPQHF.

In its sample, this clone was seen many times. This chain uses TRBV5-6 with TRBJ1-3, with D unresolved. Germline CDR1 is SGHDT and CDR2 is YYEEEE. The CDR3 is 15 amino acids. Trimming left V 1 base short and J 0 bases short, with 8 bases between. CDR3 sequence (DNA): TGTGCCAGCAGCTTGAGTGGAGGCTCTGGAAACACCATATATTTT. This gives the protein CASSLSGGSGNTIYF.

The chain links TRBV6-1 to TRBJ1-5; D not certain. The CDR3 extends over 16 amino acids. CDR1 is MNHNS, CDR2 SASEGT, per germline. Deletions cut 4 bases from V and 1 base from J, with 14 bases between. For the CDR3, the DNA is TGTGCCAGCAGTGTAGAGCCGTCAGGAAGCAATCAGCCCCAGCATTTT. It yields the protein CASSVEPSGSNQPQHF.

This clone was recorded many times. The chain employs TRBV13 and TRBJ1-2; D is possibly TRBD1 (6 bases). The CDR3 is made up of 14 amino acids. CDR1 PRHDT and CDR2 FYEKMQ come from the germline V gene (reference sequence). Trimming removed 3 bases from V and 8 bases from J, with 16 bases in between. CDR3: CASSFVSAGVGYTF. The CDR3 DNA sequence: TGTGCCAGCAGCTTCGTATCGGCAGGGGTGGGCTACACCTTC.

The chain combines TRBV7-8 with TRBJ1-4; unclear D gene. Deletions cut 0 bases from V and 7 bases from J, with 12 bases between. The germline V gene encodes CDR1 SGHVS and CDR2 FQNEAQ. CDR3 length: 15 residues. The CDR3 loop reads CASSLAGAASEKLFF. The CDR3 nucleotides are TGTGCCAGCAGCTTAGCTGGAGCGGCCAGTGAAAAACTGTTTTTT.

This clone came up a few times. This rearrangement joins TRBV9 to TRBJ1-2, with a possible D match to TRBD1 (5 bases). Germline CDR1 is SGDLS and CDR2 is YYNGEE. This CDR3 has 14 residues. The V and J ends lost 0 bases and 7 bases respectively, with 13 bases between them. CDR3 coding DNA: TGTGCCAGCAGCGTAGGGGGCGCAGGGTTTGGCTACACCTTC. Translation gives CASSVGGAGFGYTF.

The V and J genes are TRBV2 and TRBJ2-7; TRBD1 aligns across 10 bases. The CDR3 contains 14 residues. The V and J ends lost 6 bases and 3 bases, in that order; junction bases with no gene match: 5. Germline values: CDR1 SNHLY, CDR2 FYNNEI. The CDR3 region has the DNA TGTGCCAGCAGCACGGGGACAGGGGTCTACGAGCAGTACTTC. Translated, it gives CASSTGTGVYEQYF. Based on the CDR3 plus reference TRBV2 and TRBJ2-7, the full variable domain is EPEVTQTPSHQVTQMGQEVILRCVPISNHLYFYWYRQILGQKVEFLVSFYNNEISEKSEIFDDQFSVERPDGSNFTLKIRSTKLEDSAMYFCASSTGTGVYEQYFGPGTRLTVT.

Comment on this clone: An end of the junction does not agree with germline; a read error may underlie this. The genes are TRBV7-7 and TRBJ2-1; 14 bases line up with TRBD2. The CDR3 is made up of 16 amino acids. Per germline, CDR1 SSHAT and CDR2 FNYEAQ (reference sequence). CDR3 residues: CASSAGLAGAYNEQFF. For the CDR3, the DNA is TGTGCTAGCAGCGCGGGACTAGCGGGGGCCTACAATGAGCAGTTCTTC.

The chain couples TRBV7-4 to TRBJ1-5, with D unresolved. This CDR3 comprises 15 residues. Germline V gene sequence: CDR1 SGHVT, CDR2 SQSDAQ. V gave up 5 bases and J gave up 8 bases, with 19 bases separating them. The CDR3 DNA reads TGTGCCAGCAGCCTATGGAGGGCCCGGCGTAAGCCCCAGCATTTT. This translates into CASSLWRARRKPQHF.

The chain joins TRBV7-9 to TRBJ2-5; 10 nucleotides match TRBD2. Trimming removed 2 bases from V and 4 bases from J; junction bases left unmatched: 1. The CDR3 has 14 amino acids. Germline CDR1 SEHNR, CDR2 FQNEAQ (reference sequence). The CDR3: CASSLIAGGETQYF. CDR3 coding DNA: TGTGCCAGCAGCTTAATAGCGGGAGGAGAGACCCAGTACTTC.

CDR3 residues: CASSIPTGAQETQYF. The CDR3 DNA sequence: TGTGCCAGCAGTATCCCAACAGGAGCCCAAGAGACCCAGTACTTC. The rearrangement joins TRBV6-1 to TRBJ2-5; maybe TRBD1 (5 bases). Trimming stripped 5 bases from V and 1 base from J, with 14 bases between. There are 15 residues in the CDR3. Germline V gene lookup returns CDR1 MNHNS and CDR2 SASEGT.